This entry describes one TCR beta chain. Its target is unknown. V dropped 7 bases and J dropped 7; count of bases not matched to a gene: 8. The CDR3 length is 14 residues. Germline values: CDR1 SNHLY, CDR2 FYNNEI. The entry originates in a study of cytomegalovirus exposure and HLA in healthy donors. Researchers ran the PCR with 60 Vbeta and 13 Jbeta primers. Data came from immunoSEQ multiplex PCR; TCRdb stores just in-frame clones and leaves some out. The sample has about 170,000 clones; around 62% are singletons. Study-wide results and limits: Analysis was carried out at a later point, and it linked a missense DCLRE1C variant to TCR beta V- and J-gene trimming. In the analysis, some V segments, TRBV6-2 and TRBV6-3 included, were excluded as indistinguishable. Across all donors, roughly uniform sequencing depth was an assumption of the presence/absence analyses.

This rearrangement joins TRBV2 to TRBJ1-4, with TRBD1 matching over 8 bases. The source of this sequence is a man between 40 and 49 years old in good health and CMV-seronegative. Material for sequencing was PBMCs. CDR3 nucleotides: TGTGCCAGCACTCACGGACAGGGCGGTGAAAAACTGTTTTTT. Translated, it gives CASTHGQGGEKLFF.